These T cell receptor beta chains were read from a single sample in a study of cytomegalovirus exposure and HLA in healthy donors. TCRdb's table, derived via immunoSEQ multiplex PCR, lists solely in-frame clones and lacks some. Of about 140,000 clones detected, just under 80% appear once; the ten largest clones hold over 4%. Sample: PBMCs. The receptors here all came from a man in his thirties or forties in good health. The CDR3 runs from the conserved cysteine through the conserved F or W. Fields, in order: clone size, D gene, J gene, V gene, CDR3 DNA, CDR3 protein. The D gene is left open where the match is weak. Not every row has a clone size; where given, it reads once, few, many or a size class.

clone_size: NA; d_call: TRBD1; j_call: TRBJ1-1; v_call: TRBV7-9; cdr3_nt: TGTGCCAGCAGCTTGTCAGGGGGGTCGGCTGAAGCTTTCTTT; cdr3_aa: CASSLSGGSAEAFF
clone_size: NA; d_call: NA; j_call: TRBJ2-2; v_call: TRBV14; cdr3_nt: TGTGCCAGCAGCCGTCGGTTGGGGCCCGGGGAGCTGTTTTTT; cdr3_aa: CASSRRLGPGELFF
clone_size: NA; d_call: TRBD2; j_call: TRBJ2-1; v_call: TRBV9; cdr3_nt: TGTGCCAGCAGCTCTAGCGGGAGCAATGAGCAGTTCTTC; cdr3_aa: CASSSSGSNEQFF
clone_size: NA; d_call: TRBD2; j_call: TRBJ2-7; v_call: TRBV11-3; cdr3_nt: TGTGCCAGCAGCAGAGCGGGAGGGCGATCCTACGAGCAGTACTTC; cdr3_aa: CASSRAGGRSYEQYF
clone_size: NA; d_call: NA; j_call: TRBJ2-7; v_call: TRBV30; cdr3_nt: TGTGCCTGGATGGGAGGAGCCGAGCAGTACTTC; cdr3_aa: CAWMGGAEQYF
clone_size: NA; d_call: NA; j_call: TRBJ1-1; v_call: TRBV7-9; cdr3_nt: TGTGCCAGCAGACCCCAGGAGGGAAAAAACACTGAAGCTTTCTTT; cdr3_aa: CASRPQEGKNTEAFF
clone_size: NA; d_call: NA; j_call: TRBJ1-1; v_call: TRBV28; cdr3_nt: TGTGCCAGCAGTTTCTGGGAGGGGCGTACTGAAGCTTTCTTT; cdr3_aa: CASSFWEGRTEAFF
clone_size: NA; d_call: TRBD2; j_call: TRBJ2-7; v_call: TRBV13; cdr3_nt: TGTGCCAGCAGCACCCAAGGACTAGCGGTTTACGAGCAGTACTTC; cdr3_aa: CASSTQGLAVYEQYF
clone_size: NA; d_call: NA; j_call: TRBJ2-3; v_call: TRBV7-9; cdr3_nt: TGTTCCAGCAGCCCCTACTGGCGGGACGTGCAGATTAACACAGATACGCAGTATTTT; cdr3_aa: CSSSPYWRDVQINTDTQYF
clone_size: NA; d_call: NA; j_call: TRBJ1-5; v_call: TRBV19; cdr3_nt: TGTGCCAGTCGTAAAACCCTACAGGGCAATCAGCCCCAGCATTTT; cdr3_aa: CASRKTLQGNQPQHF
clone_size: NA; d_call: NA; j_call: TRBJ2-7; v_call: TRBV11-2; cdr3_nt: TGTGCCAGCAGCTTAGCTGGCGGGATCACCTACGAGCAGTACTTC; cdr3_aa: CASSLAGGITYEQYF
clone_size: NA; d_call: NA; j_call: TRBJ2-7; v_call: TRBV19; cdr3_nt: TGTGCCAGTAGTATCCTCGGGGACTCCTACGAGCAGTACTTC; cdr3_aa: CASSILGDSYEQYF
clone_size: NA; d_call: TRBD1; j_call: TRBJ1-2; v_call: TRBV19; cdr3_nt: TGTGCCAGTAGTAATCAAGCCGGGACAGCATATGGCTACACCTTC; cdr3_aa: CASSNQAGTAYGYTF
clone_size: few; d_call: NA; j_call: TRBJ2-6; v_call: TRBV6-5; cdr3_nt: TGTGCCGCACAGACCCCTGGGGCCAACGTCCTGACTTTC; cdr3_aa: CAAQTPGANVLTF
clone_size: NA; d_call: TRBD2; j_call: TRBJ2-2; v_call: TRBV28; cdr3_nt: TGTGCCAGCAGTTTAGGCGGGAGCGGTGGCGGGGAGCTGTTTTTT; cdr3_aa: CASSLGGSGGGELFF
clone_size: NA; d_call: TRBD1; j_call: TRBJ2-2; v_call: TRBV6-6; cdr3_nt: TGTGCCAGCGGACAGGGGGGCTTCACCGGGGAGCTGTTTTTT; cdr3_aa: CASGQGGFTGELFF
clone_size: NA; d_call: TRBD1; j_call: TRBJ1-1; v_call: TRBV28; cdr3_nt: TGTGCCAGCAGTTCGGGACAGGGGTACACTGAAGCTTTCTTT; cdr3_aa: CASSSGQGYTEAFF
clone_size: NA; d_call: TRBD1; j_call: TRBJ2-5; v_call: TRBV5-6; cdr3_nt: TGTGCCAGCAGCTTTGGGACAGGACAAGAGACCCAGTACTTC; cdr3_aa: CASSFGTGQETQYF
clone_size: few; d_call: NA; j_call: TRBJ1-3; v_call: TRBV9; cdr3_nt: TGTGCCAGCAGCCCTCAATCTTACAGGAACTCTGGAAACACCATATATTTT; cdr3_aa: CASSPQSYRNSGNTIYF
clone_size: NA; d_call: NA; j_call: TRBJ1-5; v_call: TRBV19; cdr3_nt: TGTGCCAGTAGTCGGACTATCAATCAGCCCCAGCATTTT; cdr3_aa: CASSRTINQPQHF
clone_size: NA; d_call: TRBD1; j_call: TRBJ1-2; v_call: TRBV13; cdr3_nt: TGTGCCAGCAGCTTAGGGTGGACAGGGGAAAATGGCTACACCTTC; cdr3_aa: CASSLGWTGENGYTF
clone_size: NA; d_call: NA; j_call: TRBJ2-5; v_call: TRBV4-2; cdr3_nt: TGTGCCAGCAGCCAAGATCGGGTGGGAGGCCCCGAAGAGACCCAGTACTTC; cdr3_aa: CASSQDRVGGPEETQYF
clone_size: once; d_call: NA; j_call: TRBJ1-2; v_call: TRBV7-9; cdr3_nt: TGTGCCAGCAGCCGACTCCGAGAATTCGGCTACACCTTC; cdr3_aa: CASSRLREFGYTF
clone_size: NA; d_call: TRBD1; j_call: TRBJ1-5; v_call: TRBV6-5; cdr3_nt: TGTGCCAGCAGTCGCGACAGGGGGACCCAAGGGCCCCAGCATTTT; cdr3_aa: CASSRDRGTQGPQHF
clone_size: few; d_call: TRBD2; j_call: TRBJ2-7; v_call: TRBV7-2; cdr3_nt: TGTGCCAGCAGCCCCTCTAGCGGACCCTACGAGCAGTACTTC; cdr3_aa: CASSPSSGPYEQYF
clone_size: NA; d_call: NA; j_call: TRBJ2-6; v_call: TRBV5-5; cdr3_nt: TGTGCCAGCAGCAATTGGGTCACCCCAGGGGCTGGGGCCAACGTCCTGACTTTC; cdr3_aa: CASSNWVTPGAGANVLTF
clone_size: NA; d_call: NA; j_call: TRBJ1-1; v_call: TRBV2; cdr3_nt: TGTGCCAGCAGCCTTACCTTGACGGGAAAGAACACTGAAGCTTTCTTT; cdr3_aa: CASSLTLTGKNTEAFF
clone_size: NA; d_call: NA; j_call: TRBJ1-2; v_call: TRBV27; cdr3_nt: TGTGCCAGCAGTTTGGGAGGGGCGGGAGGCTACACCTTC; cdr3_aa: CASSLGGAGGYTF
clone_size: once; d_call: NA; j_call: TRBJ2-1; v_call: TRBV18; cdr3_nt: TGTGCCAGCCCCCCTCCGCGGCCGTACTACAATGAGCAGTTCTTC; cdr3_aa: CASPPPRPYYNEQFF
clone_size: NA; d_call: NA; j_call: TRBJ2-3; v_call: TRBV10-3; cdr3_nt: TGTGCCATCAGTGAGTCGGCTAGCGCTACAGATACGCAGTATTTT; cdr3_aa: CAISESASATDTQYF
clone_size: NA; d_call: TRBD1; j_call: TRBJ2-7; v_call: TRBV6-6; cdr3_nt: TGTGCCACTGCTGGGACAGCCTCCTACGAGCAGTACTTC; cdr3_aa: CATAGTASYEQYF
clone_size: NA; d_call: TRBD2; j_call: TRBJ2-5; v_call: TRBV7-9; cdr3_nt: TGTGCCAGCAGCTTAGGGGAGCTAGCGGGAGGGGCTGAGACCCAGTACTTC; cdr3_aa: CASSLGELAGGAETQYF
clone_size: NA; d_call: NA; j_call: TRBJ1-1; v_call: TRBV5-1; cdr3_nt: TGCGCCAGCAGCTTAGAAGCGGGACGGACGAACACTGAAGCTTTCTTT; cdr3_aa: CASSLEAGRTNTEAFF
clone_size: NA; d_call: TRBD1; j_call: TRBJ1-3; v_call: TRBV7-3; cdr3_nt: TGTGCCAGCAGCTGGGGAGACAGGGGCTCTGGAAACACCATATATTTT; cdr3_aa: CASSWGDRGSGNTIYF
clone_size: NA; d_call: TRBD1; j_call: TRBJ2-7; v_call: TRBV5-6; cdr3_nt: TGTGCCAGCAGCTATTACACGGGACAGGGGCTTTCCTACGAGCAGTACTTC; cdr3_aa: CASSYYTGQGLSYEQYF
clone_size: NA; d_call: TRBD2; j_call: TRBJ2-3; v_call: TRBV7-3; cdr3_nt: TGTGCCAGCAGCGGGACTAGCGGAAGCACAGATACGCAGTATTTT; cdr3_aa: CASSGTSGSTDTQYF
clone_size: few; d_call: NA; j_call: TRBJ1-5; v_call: TRBV19; cdr3_nt: TGTGCCAGTAGTGAACAGAGATATCAGCCCCAGCATTTT; cdr3_aa: CASSEQRYQPQHF
clone_size: NA; d_call: NA; j_call: TRBJ2-7; v_call: TRBV6-1; cdr3_nt: TGTGCCAGCAGTCCTTCCGCTATGCAGTACTTC; cdr3_aa: CASSPSAMQYF
clone_size: NA; d_call: NA; j_call: TRBJ2-7; v_call: TRBV7-2; cdr3_nt: TGTGCCAGCAGCTTCCAGGGGTGGTCAGACGAGCAGTACTTC; cdr3_aa: CASSFQGWSDEQYF
clone_size: NA; d_call: NA; j_call: TRBJ2-2; v_call: TRBV9; cdr3_nt: TGTGCCAGCAGCGTCCGTCCGAACACCGGGGAGCTGTTTTTT; cdr3_aa: CASSVRPNTGELFF
clone_size: once; d_call: TRBD1; j_call: TRBJ2-7; v_call: TRBV29-1; cdr3_nt: TGCAGCGTTTTGGGGACAGGGTTGAACGAGCAGTACTTC; cdr3_aa: CSVLGTGLNEQYF
clone_size: NA; d_call: NA; j_call: TRBJ2-5; v_call: TRBV30; cdr3_nt: TGTGCCTGGGGTTGGGGCAGGTACCAAGAGACCCAGTACTTC; cdr3_aa: CAWGWGRYQETQYF